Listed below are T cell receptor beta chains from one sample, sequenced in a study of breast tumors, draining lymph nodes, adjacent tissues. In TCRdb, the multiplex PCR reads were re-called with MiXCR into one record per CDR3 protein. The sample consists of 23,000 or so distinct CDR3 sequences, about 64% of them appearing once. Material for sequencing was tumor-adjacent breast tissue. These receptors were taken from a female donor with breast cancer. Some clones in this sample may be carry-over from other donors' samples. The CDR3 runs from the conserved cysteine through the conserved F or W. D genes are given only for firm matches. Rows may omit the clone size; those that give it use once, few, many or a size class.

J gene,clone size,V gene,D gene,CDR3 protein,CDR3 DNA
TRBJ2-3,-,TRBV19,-,CASSPFLAGGSTDTQYF,TGTGCCAGTAGTCCCTTCCTAGCAGGAGGAAGCACAGATACGCAGTATTTT
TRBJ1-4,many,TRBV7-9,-,CASSLAGGIEKLFF,TGTGCCAGCAGCTTAGCAGGGGGAATAGAAAAACTGTTTTTT
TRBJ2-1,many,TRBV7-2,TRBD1,CASSLGQGFNNEQFF,TGTGCCAGCAGCTTAGGACAGGGTTTCAACAATGAGCAGTTCTTC
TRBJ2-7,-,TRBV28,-,CASSAPHLNSYEQYF,TGTGCCAGCAGCGCCCCCCATCTGAACTCCTACGAGCAGTACTTC
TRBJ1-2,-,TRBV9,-,CASADGGGGYTF,TGTGCCAGCGCCGACGGGGGAGGGGGCTACACCTTC
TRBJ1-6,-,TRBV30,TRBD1,CAWSVQGANSPLHF,TGTGCCTGGAGTGTACAGGGGGCCAATTCACCCCTCCACTTT
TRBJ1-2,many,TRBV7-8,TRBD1,CASSLRGQGSYGYPF,TGTGCCAGCAGCCTTCGAGGACAGGGGAGCTATGGCTACCCCTTC
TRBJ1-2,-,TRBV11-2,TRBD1,CASSLGRDSFYGYTF,TGTGCCAGCAGCTTAGGTCGGGACAGCTTCTATGGCTACACCTTC
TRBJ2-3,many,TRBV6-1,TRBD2,CASSEAGWQGGTDTQYF,TGTGCCAGCAGTGAAGCCGGGTGGCAGGGAGGGACAGATACGCAGTATTTT
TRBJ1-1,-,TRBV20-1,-,CSARRRARGNTEAFF,TGCAGTGCTAGAAGGCGGGCTCGTGGGAACACTGAAGCTTTCTTT
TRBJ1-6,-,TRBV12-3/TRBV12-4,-,CASSLWGAGVFSPLHF,TGTGCCAGCAGTTTATGGGGGGCAGGGGTTTTTTCACCCCTCCACTTT
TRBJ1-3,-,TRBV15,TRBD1,CATSGGQGVCPGNTTYF,TGTGCCACCAGCGGAGGACAGGGGGTTTGTCCTGGAAACACCACATATTTT
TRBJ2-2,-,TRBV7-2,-,CASSLAQLALTGELFF,TGTGCCAGCAGCTTAGCGCAACTAGCTTTAACCGGGGAGCTGTTTTTT
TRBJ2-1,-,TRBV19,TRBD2,CASSSLAGGDTSCEQFF,TGTGCCAGTAGTTCACTAGCGGGGGGCGACACTTCCTGCGAGCAGTTCTTC
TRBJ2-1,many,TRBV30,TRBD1,CAWGRQGAGEQFF,TGTGCCTGGGGAAGACAGGGGGCGGGTGAGCAGTTCTTC
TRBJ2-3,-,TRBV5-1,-,CASSLSDNTDTQYF,TGCGCCAGCAGCTTAAGTGACAACACAGATACGCAGTATTTT
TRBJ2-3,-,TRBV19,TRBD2,CASGMTSGRDTQYF,TGTGCCAGCGGTATGACTAGCGGGAGAGATACGCAGTATTTT
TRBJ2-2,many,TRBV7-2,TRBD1,CASSPQGAVTGELFF,TGTGCCAGCAGTCCACAGGGGGCCGTCACCGGGGAGCTGTTTTTT
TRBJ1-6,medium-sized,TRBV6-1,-,CASSERVGQGNSPLHF,TGTGCCAGCAGTGAAAGGGTAGGGCAGGGGAATTCACCCCTCCACTTT
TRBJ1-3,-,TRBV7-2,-,CASSLQGNTIYF,TGTGCCAGCAGCTTACAAGGAAACACCATATATTTT
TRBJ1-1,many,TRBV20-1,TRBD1,CSARLTGETEAFF,TGCAGTGCTAGGTTAACAGGGGAGACTGAAGCTTTCTTT
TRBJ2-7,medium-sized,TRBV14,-,CASSQKYEQYF,TGTGCCAGCAGCCAGAAATACGAGCAGTACTTC
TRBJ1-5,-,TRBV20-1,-,CSASSKWDQPQHF,TGCAGTGCTAGCAGTAAGTGGGATCAGCCCCAGCATTTT
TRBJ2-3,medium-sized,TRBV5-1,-,CASSFSPTSTDTQYF,TGCGCCAGCAGCTTTTCCCCTACTAGCACAGATACGCAGTATTTT
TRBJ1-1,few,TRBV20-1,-,CSRGSSRGTEAFF,TGCAGTCGCGGGAGTTCCCGGGGCACTGAAGCTTTCTTT
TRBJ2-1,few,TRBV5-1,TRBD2,CASSRTSGGTNEQFF,TGCGCCAGCAGCCGAACTAGCGGGGGGACAAATGAGCAGTTCTTC
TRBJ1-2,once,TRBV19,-,CASRGGGGYYGYTF,TGTGCCAGTAGGGGTGGTGGAGGGTACTATGGCTACACCTTC
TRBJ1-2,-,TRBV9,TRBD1,CASSRTGGAGGYTF,TGTGCCAGCAGCAGGACAGGGGGCGCGGGCGGCTACACCTTC
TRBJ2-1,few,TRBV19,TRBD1,CATAGTGGIYEQFF,TGTGCCACTGCCGGGACAGGGGGCATTTATGAGCAGTTCTTC
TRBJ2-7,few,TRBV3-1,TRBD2,CASSPGTSGGAWYEQYF,TGTGCCAGCAGCCCAGGGACTAGCGGGGGGGCCTGGTACGAGCAGTACTTC
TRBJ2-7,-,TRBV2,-,CASSVESREVEQYF,TGTGCCAGCAGTGTTGAGTCCAGAGAGGTCGAGCAGTACTTC
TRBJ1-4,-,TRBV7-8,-,CASSLTGLANEKLFF,TGTGCCAGCAGCTTAACAGGGCTGGCTAATGAAAAACTGTTTTTT
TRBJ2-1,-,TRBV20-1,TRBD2,CSASSPGLAGAYNEQFF,TGCAGTGCCAGTAGTCCGGGACTAGCGGGAGCCTACAATGAGCAGTTCTTC
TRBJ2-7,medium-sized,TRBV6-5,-,CASRPGTAYEQYF,TGTGCCAGCAGGCCCGGGACGGCCTACGAGCAGTACTTC
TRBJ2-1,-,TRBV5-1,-,CASSLDRANEQFF,TGCGCCAGCAGCTTGGACAGGGCGAATGAGCAGTTCTTC
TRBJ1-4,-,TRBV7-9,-,CASSPGTPRLNEKLFF,TGTGCCAGCAGCCCCGGGACACCTCGACTAAATGAAAAACTGTTTTTT
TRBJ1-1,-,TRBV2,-,CASSVNIGTEAFF,TGTGCCAGCAGTGTCAACATAGGCACTGAAGCTTTCTTT
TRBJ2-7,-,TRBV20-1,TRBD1,CSARDPGQGSSYEQYF,TGCAGTGCTAGAGATCCGGGACAGGGGAGCTCCTACGAGCAGTACTTC
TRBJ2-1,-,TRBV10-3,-,CAISPGVPYNEQFF,TGTGCCATCAGTCCGGGAGTTCCCTACAATGAGCAGTTCTTC
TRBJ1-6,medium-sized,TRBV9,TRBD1,CASSGGTVNSPLHF,TGTGCCAGCAGCGGTGGGACAGTTAATTCACCCCTCCACTTT
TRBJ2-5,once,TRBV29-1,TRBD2,CSVEGGGKTQYF,TGCAGCGTTGAGGGGGGGGGAAAGACCCAGTACTTC